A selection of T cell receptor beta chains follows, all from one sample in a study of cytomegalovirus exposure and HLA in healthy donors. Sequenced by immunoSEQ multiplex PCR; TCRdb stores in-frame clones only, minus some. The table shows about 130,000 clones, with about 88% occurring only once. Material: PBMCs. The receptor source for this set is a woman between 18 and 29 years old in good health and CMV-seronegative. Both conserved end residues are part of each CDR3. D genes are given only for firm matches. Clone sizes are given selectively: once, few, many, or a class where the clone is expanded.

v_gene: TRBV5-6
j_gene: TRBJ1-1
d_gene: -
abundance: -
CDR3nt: TGTGCCAGCAGCTTAGGTAGTTCAGGGCGAGCTTTCTTT
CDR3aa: CASSLGSSGRAFF

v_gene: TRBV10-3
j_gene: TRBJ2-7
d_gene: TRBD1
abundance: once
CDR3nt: TGTGCCATCAGTGTAGGGACAGGAACGATCGGCGAGCAGTACTTC
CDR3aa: CAISVGTGTIGEQYF

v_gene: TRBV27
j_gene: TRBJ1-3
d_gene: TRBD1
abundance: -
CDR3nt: TGTGCCAGCAGCGAACAGGGGGCTGGAAACACCATATATTTT
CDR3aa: CASSEQGAGNTIYF

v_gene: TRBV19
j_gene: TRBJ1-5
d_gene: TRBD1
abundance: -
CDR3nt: TGTGCCAGTAGTCTGCGCCCTCCAACAGGGGATGGTCAGCCCCAGCATTTT
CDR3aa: CASSLRPPTGDGQPQHF

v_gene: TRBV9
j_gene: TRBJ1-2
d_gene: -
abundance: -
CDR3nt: TGTGCCAGCAGCTCCACCGGGACAACACCGGGTGGCTACACCTTC
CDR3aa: CASSSTGTTPGGYTF

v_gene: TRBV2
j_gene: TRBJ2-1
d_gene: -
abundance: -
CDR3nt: TGTGCCAGCACTTCCCAGGGAAACAATGAGCAGTTCTTC
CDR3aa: CASTSQGNNEQFF

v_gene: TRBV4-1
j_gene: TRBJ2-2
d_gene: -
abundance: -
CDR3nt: TGCGCCAGCAGCCAAGATCATATTCGGAGGGGCCGGACCGGGGAGCTGTTTTTT
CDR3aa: CASSQDHIRRGRTGELFF

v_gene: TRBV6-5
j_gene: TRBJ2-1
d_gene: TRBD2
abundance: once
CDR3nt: TGTGCCAGCAGTTACCCGGGACTAGGGAATGGCGATGAGCAGTTCTTC
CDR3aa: CASSYPGLGNGDEQFF

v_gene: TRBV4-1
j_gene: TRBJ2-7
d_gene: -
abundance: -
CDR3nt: TGCGCCAGCAGCCAAGATGAGTTCCTAGTTCAGTACGAGCAGTACTTC
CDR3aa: CASSQDEFLVQYEQYF

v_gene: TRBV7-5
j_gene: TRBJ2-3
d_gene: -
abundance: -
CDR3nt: TGTGCCAGAAGCGGACCGACTAGCGGGGGCCCCACAGATACGCAGTATTTT
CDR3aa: CARSGPTSGGPTDTQYF

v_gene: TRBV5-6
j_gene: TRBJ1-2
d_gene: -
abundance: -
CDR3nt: TGTGCCAGCAGTCATTCAACTGGGAGGGATCTGTATGGCTACACCTTC
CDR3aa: CASSHSTGRDLYGYTF

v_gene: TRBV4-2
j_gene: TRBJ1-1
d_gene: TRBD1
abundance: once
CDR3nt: TGTGCCAGCAGCCAAGAGGGACAGGGTGGGAGCACTGAAGCTTTCTTT
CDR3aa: CASSQEGQGGSTEAFF

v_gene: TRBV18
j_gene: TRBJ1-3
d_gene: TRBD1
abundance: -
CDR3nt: TGTGCCAGCTCACGCCTTGACAGGGGGCGATTGTCTGGAAACACCATATATTTT
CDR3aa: CASSRLDRGRLSGNTIYF

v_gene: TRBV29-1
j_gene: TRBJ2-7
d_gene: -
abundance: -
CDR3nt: TGCAGCGTTGAAGTCCCGACTGCTTATGCCTACGAGCAGTACTTC
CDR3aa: CSVEVPTAYAYEQYF

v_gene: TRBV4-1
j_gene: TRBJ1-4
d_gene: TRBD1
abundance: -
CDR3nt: TGCGCCAGCAGCCCAGGACAGGGAAACAATGAAAAACTGTTTTTT
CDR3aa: CASSPGQGNNEKLFF

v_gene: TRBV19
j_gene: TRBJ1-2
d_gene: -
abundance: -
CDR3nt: TGTGCCAGTAGTATAGATAATCTAGATGGCTACACCTTC
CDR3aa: CASSIDNLDGYTF

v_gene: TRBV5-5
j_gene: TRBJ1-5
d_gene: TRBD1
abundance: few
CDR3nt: TGTGCCAGCAGCTTGCGACAGGGGAATCAGCCCCAGCATTTT
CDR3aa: CASSLRQGNQPQHF

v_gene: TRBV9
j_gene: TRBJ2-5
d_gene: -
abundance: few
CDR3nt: TGTGCCAGCAGCGTAGCAGGTTGGGCCCACCAAGAGACCCAGTACTTC
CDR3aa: CASSVAGWAHQETQYF

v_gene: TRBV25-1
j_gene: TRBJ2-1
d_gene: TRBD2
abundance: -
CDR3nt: TGTGCCAGCAGCGGACTAGCGGCGACCTACAATGAGCAGTTCTTC
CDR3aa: CASSGLAATYNEQFF

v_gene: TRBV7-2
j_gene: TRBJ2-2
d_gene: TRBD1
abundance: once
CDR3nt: TGTGCCAGCAGCCTTTCCAGCCGTTTGGGACAGAAGCTTACCGGGGAGCTGTTTTTT
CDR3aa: CASSLSSRLGQKLTGELFF

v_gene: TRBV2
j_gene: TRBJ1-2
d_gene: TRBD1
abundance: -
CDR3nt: TGTGCCAGCAGGGAGGGACAGACAAACTATGGCTACACCTTC
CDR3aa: CASREGQTNYGYTF

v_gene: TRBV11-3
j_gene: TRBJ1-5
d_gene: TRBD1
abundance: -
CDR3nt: TGTGCCAGCAGCGCCAGGGACAGTTACTGTCGCAATCAGCCCCAGCATTTT
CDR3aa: CASSARDSYCRNQPQHF

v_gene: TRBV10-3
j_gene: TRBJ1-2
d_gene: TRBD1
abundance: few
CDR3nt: TGTGCCATCAGGCCACGGGGACAGGGGAAGGACTATGGCTACACCTTC
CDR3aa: CAIRPRGQGKDYGYTF

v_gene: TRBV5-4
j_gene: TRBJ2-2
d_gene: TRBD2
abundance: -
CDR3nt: TGTGCCAGCAGCCTAGGGGCGGGGGTCACCGGGGAGCTGTTTTTT
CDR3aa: CASSLGAGVTGELFF

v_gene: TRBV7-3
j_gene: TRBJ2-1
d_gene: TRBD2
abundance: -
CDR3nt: TGTGCCAGCAGGCTAGCGGGGGGCTCCTACAATGAGCAGTTCTTC
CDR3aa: CASRLAGGSYNEQFF

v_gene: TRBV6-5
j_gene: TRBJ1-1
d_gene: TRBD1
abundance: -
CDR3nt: TGTGCCAGCAGATACAGGGGTACAGCTGAAGCTTTCTTT
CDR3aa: CASRYRGTAEAFF

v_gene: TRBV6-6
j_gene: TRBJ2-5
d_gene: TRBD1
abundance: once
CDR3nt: TGTGCCAGCAGTTACGGCAGGGGGAGAGAGACCCAGTACTTC
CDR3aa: CASSYGRGRETQYF

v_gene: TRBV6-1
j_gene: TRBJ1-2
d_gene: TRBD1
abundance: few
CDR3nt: TGTGCCAGCAGCGCGACAGGGTCTAACTATGGCTACACCTTC
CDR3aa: CASSATGSNYGYTF

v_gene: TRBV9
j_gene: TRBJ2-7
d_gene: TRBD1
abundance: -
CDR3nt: TGTGCCAGCAGCGTCGGGACAGGGATTTACGAGCAGTACTTC
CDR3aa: CASSVGTGIYEQYF

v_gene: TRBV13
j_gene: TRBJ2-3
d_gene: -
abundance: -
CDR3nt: TGTGCCAGCAGCCCATCGGAGGCGGGGTATACGCAGTATTTT
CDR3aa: CASSPSEAGYTQYF

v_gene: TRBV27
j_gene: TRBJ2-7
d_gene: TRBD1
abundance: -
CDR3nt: TGTGCCAGCAGTCCGGGACAGGGACCATCCTACGAGCAGTACTTC
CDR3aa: CASSPGQGPSYEQYF

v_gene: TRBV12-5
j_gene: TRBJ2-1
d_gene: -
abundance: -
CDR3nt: TGTGCTAGTGGTCGGGACACTAATTACAATGAGCAGTTCTTC
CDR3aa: CASGRDTNYNEQFF

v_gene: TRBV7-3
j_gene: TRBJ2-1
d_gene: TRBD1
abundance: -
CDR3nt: TGTGCCAGCAGCTTAGGACAGGAACGTCGGCAGTTCTTC
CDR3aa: CASSLGQERRQFF

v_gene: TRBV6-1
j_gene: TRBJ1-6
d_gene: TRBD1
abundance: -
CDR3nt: TGTGCCAGCAGTGAGACAGGGAATAATTCACCCCTCCACTTT
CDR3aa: CASSETGNNSPLHF

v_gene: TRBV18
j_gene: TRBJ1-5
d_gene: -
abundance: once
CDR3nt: TGTGCCAGCTCACCCCCCGGTACAGGGATCTCTTATAGCAATCAGCCCCAGCATTTT
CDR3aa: CASSPPGTGISYSNQPQHF

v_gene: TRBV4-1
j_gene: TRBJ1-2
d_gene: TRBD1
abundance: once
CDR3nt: TGCGCCAGCAGCACCGGGACAGGGGGCCGCGGCTATGGCTACACCTTC
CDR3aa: CASSTGTGGRGYGYTF

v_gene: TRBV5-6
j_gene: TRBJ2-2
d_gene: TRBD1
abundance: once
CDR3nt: TGTGCCAGCAGCTTAGGGACAGGGACCGGGGAGCTGTTTTTT
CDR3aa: CASSLGTGTGELFF

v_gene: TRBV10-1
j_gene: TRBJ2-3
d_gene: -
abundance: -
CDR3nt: TGCGCCAGCAGTGAGCCCCGTCCGGGGGGCCGGGTGAGCACAGATACGCAGTATTTT
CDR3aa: CASSEPRPGGRVSTDTQYF

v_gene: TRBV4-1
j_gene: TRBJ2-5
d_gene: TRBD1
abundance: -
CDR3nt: TGCGCCAGCAGCCAAAGGACAGGGAAGGAGACCCAGTACTTC
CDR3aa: CASSQRTGKETQYF

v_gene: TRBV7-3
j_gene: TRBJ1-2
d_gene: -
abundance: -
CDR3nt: TGTGCCAGCAGCGCCGACGGGGCGGGAGGCTACACCTTC
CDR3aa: CASSADGAGGYTF

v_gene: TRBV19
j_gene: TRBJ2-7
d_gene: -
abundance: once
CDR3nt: TGTGCCAGTAGTATAGCAGGCAGCTCCTACGAGCAGTACTTC
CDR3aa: CASSIAGSSYEQYF

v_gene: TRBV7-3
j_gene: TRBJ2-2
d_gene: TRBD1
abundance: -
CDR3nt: TGTGCCAGCAGCGGTTACAGGGGAAGGAACACCGGGGAGCTGTTTTTT
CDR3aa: CASSGYRGRNTGELFF

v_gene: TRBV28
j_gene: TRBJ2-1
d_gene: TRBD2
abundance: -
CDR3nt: TGTGCCAGCGGTTTGGCTGCAGCGGGGGGCCGATACAATGAGCAGTTCTTC
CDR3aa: CASGLAAAGGRYNEQFF

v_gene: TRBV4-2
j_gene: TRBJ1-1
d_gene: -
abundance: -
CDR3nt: TGTGCCAGCAACCCCAGCACCCTAGTGAACACTGAAGCTTTCTTT
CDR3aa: CASNPSTLVNTEAFF

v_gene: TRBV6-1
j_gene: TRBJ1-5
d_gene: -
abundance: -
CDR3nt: TGTGCCAGCAGTGTGTACTTCCGCGGGAATCAGCCCCAGCATTTT
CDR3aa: CASSVYFRGNQPQHF

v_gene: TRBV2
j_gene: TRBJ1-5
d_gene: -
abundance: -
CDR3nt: TGTGCCAGCAGTTATCGGGACTCCTGGGATCAGCCCCAGCATTTT
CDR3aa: CASSYRDSWDQPQHF

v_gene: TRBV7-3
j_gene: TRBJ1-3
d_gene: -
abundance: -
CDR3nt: TGTGCCAGCAGCCCTACGGGGGGGCCGGGAAACACCATATATTTT
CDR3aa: CASSPTGGPGNTIYF

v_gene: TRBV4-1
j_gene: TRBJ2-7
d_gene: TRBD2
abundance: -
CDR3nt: TGCGCCAGCAGCCAATGGACTAGCGGGGGGGCAGCCTACGAGCAGTACTTC
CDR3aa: CASSQWTSGGAAYEQYF

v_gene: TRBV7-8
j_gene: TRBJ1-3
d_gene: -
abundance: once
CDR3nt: TGTGCCAGCAGCTTAGGTACAGCTGGAAACACCATATATTTT
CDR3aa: CASSLGTAGNTIYF

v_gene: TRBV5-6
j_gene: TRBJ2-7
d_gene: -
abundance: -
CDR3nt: TGTGCCAGCAGCTTGGGGATCGGGGGCGGGGGGTACTTC
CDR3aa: CASSLGIGGGGYF

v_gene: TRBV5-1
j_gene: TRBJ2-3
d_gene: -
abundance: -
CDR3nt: TGCGCCAGCAGCTTGGGAGGGAGCACAGATACGCAGTATTTT
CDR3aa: CASSLGGSTDTQYF

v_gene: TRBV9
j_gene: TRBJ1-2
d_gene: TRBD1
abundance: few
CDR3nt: TGTGCCAGCACTCCTACAGGGGGTGTCTATGGCTACACCTTC
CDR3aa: CASTPTGGVYGYTF

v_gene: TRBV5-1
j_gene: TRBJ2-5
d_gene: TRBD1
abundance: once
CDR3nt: TGCGCCAGCAGCGAAAGCTACAGGGGGGAGACCCAGTACTTC
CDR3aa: CASSESYRGETQYF

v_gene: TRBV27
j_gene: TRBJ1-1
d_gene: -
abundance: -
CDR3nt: TGTGCCAGCAGTTTATTTCAGGGATATAACACTGAAGCTTTCTTT
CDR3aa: CASSLFQGYNTEAFF